This is a list of T cell receptor beta chains from one sample in a study of cytomegalovirus exposure and HLA in healthy donors. Libraries were prepared by immunoSEQ multiplex PCR; TCRdb keeps only in-frame clonotypes and omits some of them. The sample includes around 170,000 clones, roughly 91% seen only once; the top ten take approximately 3.1%. The material sequenced was PBMCs. Every receptor here comes from a man aged 18 to 30 in good health and CMV-seronegative. Each CDR3 is given with its conserved first and last residue. A D gene is named only where the DNA matches it firmly. The size of a clone is reported for some rows only, either as once, few or many, or as a class for expanded clones.

TRBV28,TRBJ1-2,-,once,CASSTSGQGVRYGYTF,-
TRBV5-4,TRBJ1-1,-,-,CASSPAARTEAFF,TGTGCCAGCAGCCCCGCGGCGAGGACTGAAGCTTTCTTT
TRBV2,TRBJ1-2,-,-,CASSSSDGVGYTF,TGTGCCAGCAGTTCGTCCGACGGGGTTGGCTACACCTTC
TRBV18,TRBJ2-7,TRBD1,-,CASSPGTGEYEQYF,TGTGCCAGCTCACCGGGGACAGGGGAATACGAGCAGTACTTC
TRBV15,TRBJ1-3,-,-,CATSSGTSISSGNTIYF,TGTGCCACCAGCAGCGGGACTTCCATCTCCTCTGGAAACACCATATATTTT
TRBV19,TRBJ1-2,-,-,CASSGYSGGYTF,TGTGCCAGTAGTGGGTACAGTGGAGGCTACACCTTC
TRBV6-5,TRBJ1-4,-,-,CASTKRTEVNEKLFF,TGTGCCAGCACCAAACGGACAGAAGTTAATGAAAAACTGTTTTTT
TRBV6-5,TRBJ2-5,-,-,CASSYSNADQETQYF,TGTGCCAGCAGTTACTCGAACGCGGATCAAGAGACCCAGTACTTC
TRBV15,TRBJ2-5,TRBD2,-,CATSREQLAGGQGTQYF,TGTGCCACCAGCAGAGAGCAACTAGCGGGGGGCCAGGGGACCCAGTACTTC
TRBV4-1,TRBJ1-3,-,-,CASSQPGSTGNTIYF,TGCGCCAGCAGCCAACCGGGGAGTACTGGAAACACCATATATTTT
TRBV2,TRBJ1-3,-,-,CASSENRVPGNTIYF,TGTGCCAGCAGTGAAAACAGGGTCCCTGGAAACACCATATATTTT
TRBV5-1,TRBJ1-2,TRBD1,-,CASSPGTGGHGYTF,TGCGCCAGCAGCCCCGGGACAGGGGGCCATGGCTACACCTTC
TRBV5-1,TRBJ2-3,TRBD2,-,CASSLGLAGKDTQYF,TGCGCCAGCAGCTTGGGGCTAGCGGGAAAAGATACGCAGTATTTT
TRBV4-1,TRBJ2-7,TRBD2,-,CASSKGLAGGPGEQYF,TGCGCCAGCAGCAAAGGACTAGCGGGAGGCCCTGGCGAGCAGTACTTC
TRBV5-4,TRBJ2-2,-,-,CASSSQRDTGELFF,TGTGCCAGCAGCTCCCAGCGGGACACCGGGGAGCTGTTTTTT
TRBV28,TRBJ1-2,-,-,CASTASAGARSGYTF,TGTGCCAGCACCGCCTCCGCAGGGGCTCGTTCGGGCTACACCTTC
TRBV4-3,TRBJ2-7,-,-,CASSQDRAKPYEQYF,TGCGCCAGCAGCCAAGACAGGGCGAAACCCTACGAGCAGTACTTC
TRBV19,TRBJ1-5,-,-,CASSISNQPQHF,TGTGCCAGTAGTATTAGTAATCAGCCCCAGCATTTT
TRBV7-9,TRBJ1-1,-,-,CASKRGGGTEAFF,TGTGCCTCAAAGAGGGGAGGAGGCACTGAAGCTTTCTTT
TRBV14,TRBJ2-3,TRBD1,-,CASSQDNRGDTQYF,TGTGCCAGCAGCCAAGATAACAGGGGAGATACGCAGTATTTT
TRBV6-1,TRBJ1-1,-,-,CASSEARNTEAFF,TGTGCCAGCAGTGAGGCCAGGAACACTGAAGCTTTCTTT
TRBV6-5,TRBJ1-5,-,-,CASSPGHYSNQPQHF,TGTGCCAGCAGCCCGGGACACTATAGCAATCAGCCCCAGCATTTT
TRBV29-1,TRBJ2-2,TRBD2,-,CSIGSAGGPNTGELFF,TGCAGCATTGGGTCAGCGGGGGGGCCGAACACCGGGGAGCTGTTTTTT
TRBV7-9,TRBJ1-4,-,-,CASSLGLGRGQEKLFF,TGTGCCAGCAGCTTAGGACTCGGCAGGGGACAAGAAAAACTGTTTTTT
TRBV13,TRBJ1-5,-,-,CASSLGGLSNQPQHF,TGTGCCAGCAGCTTAGGTGGCCTGAGCAATCAGCCCCAGCATTTT
TRBV6-6,TRBJ1-2,TRBD1,-,CAIGTGHYGYTF,TGTGCCATTGGGACAGGGCACTATGGCTACACCTTC
TRBV10-3,TRBJ1-5,TRBD1,-,CAIGQGGQPQHF,TGTGCCATCGGACAGGGGGGACAGCCCCAGCATTTT
TRBV19,TRBJ1-5,-,-,CATRFPLGNQPQHF,TGTGCCACCCGGTTCCCTTTAGGCAATCAGCCCCAGCATTTT
TRBV20-1,TRBJ2-1,TRBD2,-,CSAAPGLEQFF,TGCAGTGCTGCCCCGGGACTAGAACAGTTCTTC
TRBV7-2,TRBJ1-2,TRBD1,-,CASSLAGGGDYGYTF,TGTGCCAGCAGCTTAGCTGGAGGGGGCGACTATGGCTACACCTTC
TRBV4-1,TRBJ1-2,TRBD1,-,CASSVTGGTNYGYTF,TGCGCCAGCAGCGTCACAGGGGGCACTAACTATGGCTACACCTTC
TRBV10-2,TRBJ2-5,-,-,CASSWRGQETQYF,TGCGCCAGCAGTTGGCGGGGACAAGAGACCCAGTACTTC
TRBV28,TRBJ1-5,-,-,CASSSSDTAYQPQHF,TGTGCCAGCAGTTCCTCGGACACAGCTTATCAGCCCCAGCATTTT
TRBV27,TRBJ1-5,TRBD1,-,CASQGASSSYSNQPQHF,TGTGCCAGCCAGGGGGCGAGTTCAAGCTATAGCAATCAGCCCCAGCATTTT
TRBV15,TRBJ2-2,-,-,CATSKGGVTGELFF,TGTGCCACCAGCAAAGGGGGAGTCACCGGGGAGCTGTTTTTT
TRBV27,TRBJ2-2,-,-,CASRWRSTGELFF,TGTGCCAGCAGGTGGAGAAGTACCGGGGAGCTGTTTTTT
TRBV30,TRBJ2-7,TRBD2,once,CAWSVVGLAVHEQYF,TGTGCCTGGAGTGTTGTGGGACTAGCTGTCCACGAGCAGTACTTC
TRBV28,TRBJ1-6,-,-,CASSLAIANSPLHF,TGTGCCAGCAGTTTAGCAATAGCTAATTCACCCCTCCACTTT
TRBV19,TRBJ1-3,TRBD1,-,CASSTRGQVNTIYF,TGTGCCAGTAGTACGAGGGGGCAAGTAAACACCATATATTTT
TRBV21-1,TRBJ2-7,-,once,CASSYLGEVSYEQYF,TGTGCCAGCAGCTATCTGGGGGAGGTCTCCTACGAGCAGTACTTC
TRBV6-5,TRBJ2-7,TRBD1,-,CASSYSTDRAYEQYF,TGTGCCAGCAGTTACTCGACGGACAGGGCCTACGAGCAGTACTTC
TRBV4-2,TRBJ2-2,TRBD2,-,CASSQEPPGLAGGPGELFF,TGTGCCAGCAGCCAAGAACCGCCCGGACTAGCGGGGGGGCCCGGGGAGCTGTTTTTT